This T cell receptor (beta chain) was identified during a study of T cells after yellow fever vaccination. Turning to the study itself: The authors sorted the EM, EMRA, CM and Tscm memory subsets using CD3, CD45RA, CCR7 and CD95.

The CDR3 runs to 18 residues. The J segment lost 3 bases and the V segment lost 4 bases, leaving 14 bases of the junction unmatched. Germline V gene sequence: CDR1 KGHDR, CDR2 SFDVKD. General study points: Some clonotypes were seen in both the CD4 and the CD8 compartments. These made up a small share and likely arose from convergent recombination. High-abundance clonotypes from the bulk population could contaminate FACS-sorted repertoires. Post-booster samples contained most primary-vaccination clones (around 95% CD4, approximately 88% CD8).

Many counts were recorded for this clonotype. TCRdb re-called the 5' RACE reads with MiXCR, one entry per CDR3 protein. The sample has approximately 24,000 distinct CDR3 sequences, approximately 5% seen once; the top ten hold roughly 12%. The TCR originated in a man younger than 45 who received the YFV17D yellow fever vaccine. The sequences come from PBMCs, either bulk or a sorted T-cell subset (CD4+, CD8+, memory, or dextramer-sorted; not recorded which), collected 15 days after the yellow fever booster vaccination. The genes are TRBV24-1 and TRBJ1-5, with 7 nucleotides matching TRBD1. The chain's CDR3 is CATSERGGRGQDNQPQHF. In DNA, the CDR3 is TGTGCCACCAGTGAGAGAGGGGGTAGGGGGCAGGACAATCAGCCCCAGCATTTT.